The 4 T cell receptor beta chains listed next were all sequenced from one sample in a study of circulating CD8 cells and anti-PD-1 response in melanoma. Using approximately 16 ng of total RNA, TCR libraries were made with the QIAseq Immune Repertoire TCR panel. TCRdb analysed the reads with MiXCR anew, one entry per CDR3 protein. Seen here are approximately 2,300 distinct CDR3 sequences, 6.5% to 8% observed once, and the top ten hold about 2.9%. Four subsets defined by PD-1 and/or TIGIT were sorted from live CD3+CD8+TCRalphabeta+ cells. This material consisted of CD8+ T cells from PBMCs, taken at baseline or after one month of anti-PD-1 therapy (not recorded which). The receptors here all came from a human donor with melanoma.

This chain uses TRBV19 with TRBJ2-7; D is undetermined. V gave up 6 bases and J gave up 2 bases, with 5 bases separating them. CDR3 length equals 11 residues. Per germline, CDR1 LNHDA and CDR2 SQIVND (reference sequence). The CDR3: CASSHTYEQYF. CDR3 coding DNA: TGTGCCAGTAGCCATACCTACGAGCAGTACTTC.

By its share, this clonotype is medium-sized. The J gene is TRBJ2-1, the V gene TRBV29-1, with TRBD1 as a possible D gene (5 bases). Germline V gene data show CDR1 as SQVTM and CDR2 as ANQGSEA. With 5 bases removed from V and 6 bases from J, the gap between germline ends came to 11 bases. The length of the CDR3 is 12 residues. The CDR3 here is CSVPTVRNEQFF. The CDR3 nucleotides are TGCAGCGTTCCGACAGTCCGCAATGAGCAGTTCTTC.

This clonotype rates as medium-sized. V usage is TRBV28 and J usage is TRBJ1-6; D might be TRBD1 (5 bases). V lost 5 bases and J lost 5, with 10 bases in between. Germline V gene lookup returns CDR1 MDHEN and CDR2 SYDVKM. This CDR3 has 14 residues. As DNA, the CDR3 is TGTGCCAGCAGTCGGGACTCGGATAATTCACCCCTCCACTTT. Its protein is CASSRDSDNSPLHF.

This clonotype is medium-sized. The rearrangement joins TRBV28 to TRBJ2-7, with 7 bases that match TRBD1. Germline-derived CDR1 and CDR2 are MDHEN and SYDVKM. The CDR3 has 15 residues. The ends lost 5 bases at V and 3 bases at J; junction bases unmatched: 10. CDR3 coding DNA: TGTGCCAGCAGTGCCACCGGGACAGATGTCTACGAGCAGTACTTC. It is translated as CASSATGTDVYEQYF.